This is a list of T cell receptor beta chains from one sample in a study of blood T cell repertoires in COVID-19. The data were produced by immunoSEQ multiplex PCR, yet TCRdb's version contains in-frame clones alone and is incomplete. Of about 300,000 clones listed, approximately 88% are singletons. Sample: peripheral blood. The receptors originated from a woman between 25 and 40 years old who had recovered from COVID-19. Both conserved end residues are part of each CDR3. D genes are given only for firm matches. Expanded clones are given a class, and other clones once, few, many or no size at all.

j_call: TRBJ1-5
clone_size: .
d_call: TRBD1
v_call: TRBV28
cdr3_length: 14
cdr3_aa: CASSPGQGRQPQHF
cdr3_nt: TGTGCCAGCAGCCCTGGACAGGGAAGGCAGCCCCAGCATTTT

j_call: TRBJ2-7
clone_size: .
d_call: .
v_call: TRBV5-1
cdr3_length: 12
cdr3_aa: CASSLRGYEQYF
cdr3_nt: TGCGCCAGCAGCTTGAGAGGTTACGAGCAGTACTTC

j_call: TRBJ2-7
clone_size: .
d_call: TRBD1
v_call: TRBV4-1
cdr3_length: 16
cdr3_aa: CASTLDEEDRVNEQYF
cdr3_nt: TGCGCCAGCACCTTAGATGAAGAGGACAGGGTGAACGAGCAGTACTTC

j_call: TRBJ2-7
clone_size: .
d_call: .
v_call: TRBV11-3
cdr3_length: 14
cdr3_aa: CASSLGGLVGEQYF
cdr3_nt: TGTGCCAGCAGCTTAGGCGGGCTTGTGGGCGAGCAGTACTTC

j_call: TRBJ1-5
clone_size: .
d_call: TRBD1
v_call: TRBV19
cdr3_length: 14
cdr3_aa: CASSTQGGNQPQHF
cdr3_nt: TGTGCCAGTAGTACCCAGGGGGGCAATCAGCCCCAGCATTTT

j_call: TRBJ1-6
clone_size: once
d_call: .
v_call: TRBV4-1
cdr3_length: 17
cdr3_aa: CASSQETGKGDNSPLHF
cdr3_nt: TGCGCCAGCAGCCAAGAGACCGGTAAGGGAGATAATTCACCCCTCCACTTT

j_call: TRBJ1-3
clone_size: few
d_call: TRBD1
v_call: TRBV4-1
cdr3_length: 17
cdr3_aa: CASSPPGTGLSGNTIYF
cdr3_nt: TGCGCCAGCAGCCCTCCCGGGACAGGGCTCTCTGGAAACACCATATATTTT

j_call: TRBJ2-3
clone_size: .
d_call: .
v_call: TRBV5-4
cdr3_length: 13
cdr3_aa: CASSSDSLDTQYF
cdr3_nt: TGTGCCAGCAGCTCGGACAGCTTAGATACGCAGTATTTT

j_call: TRBJ2-7
clone_size: .
d_call: .
v_call: TRBV15
cdr3_length: 13
cdr3_aa: CATRAGITYEQYF
cdr3_nt: TGTGCCACCAGGGCGGGCATCACCTACGAGCAGTACTTC

j_call: TRBJ2-7
clone_size: .
d_call: TRBD1
v_call: TRBV12-3/TRBV12-4
cdr3_length: 12
cdr3_aa: CASNRQGYEQYF
cdr3_nt: TGTGCCAGCAATCGACAGGGTTACGAGCAGTACTTC

j_call: TRBJ2-7
clone_size: .
d_call: TRBD1
v_call: TRBV2
cdr3_length: 14
cdr3_aa: CASTYGTGTYEQYF
cdr3_nt: TGTGCCAGCACTTACGGGACAGGGACCTACGAGCAGTACTTC

j_call: TRBJ1-1
clone_size: .
d_call: .
v_call: TRBV5-1
cdr3_length: 14
cdr3_aa: CASSPTGMGDEAFF
cdr3_nt: TGCGCCAGCAGCCCGACAGGAATGGGCGATGAAGCTTTCTTT

j_call: TRBJ1-2
clone_size: .
d_call: TRBD1
v_call: TRBV28
cdr3_length: 15
cdr3_aa: CASSSAGTGAYGYTF
cdr3_nt: TGTGCCAGCAGTTCTGCCGGGACAGGGGCCTATGGCTACACCTTC

j_call: TRBJ2-5
clone_size: .
d_call: TRBD2
v_call: TRBV2
cdr3_length: 12
cdr3_aa: CASSLAVVAQYF
cdr3_nt: TGTGCCAGCAGCCTAGCGGTGGTGGCCCAGTACTTC

j_call: TRBJ1-1
clone_size: .
d_call: .
v_call: TRBV28
cdr3_length: 16
cdr3_aa: CASSTPGDNMNTEAFF
cdr3_nt: TGTGCCAGCAGTACCCCCGGGGACAACATGAACACTGAAGCTTTCTTT

j_call: TRBJ2-3
clone_size: .
d_call: .
v_call: TRBV5-1
cdr3_length: 14
cdr3_aa: CASSPRTSTDTQYF
cdr3_nt: TGCGCCAGCAGCCCGCGAACGAGCACAGATACGCAGTATTTT

j_call: TRBJ2-1
clone_size: .
d_call: .
v_call: TRBV20-1
cdr3_length: 11
cdr3_aa: CSAPQNNEQFF
cdr3_nt: TGCAGTGCTCCCCAGAACAATGAGCAGTTCTTC

j_call: TRBJ2-6
clone_size: once
d_call: .
v_call: TRBV3-1/TRBV3-2
cdr3_length: 21
cdr3_aa: CASSQLTLPLETITGANVLTF
cdr3_nt: TGTGCCAGCAGCCAATTAACTTTACCCTTGGAAACTATAACTGGGGCCAACGTCCTGACTTTC

j_call: TRBJ1-2
clone_size: .
d_call: TRBD1
v_call: TRBV7-2
cdr3_length: 15
cdr3_aa: CASTPQGSHNYGYTF
cdr3_nt: TGTGCCAGCACCCCACAGGGGTCACACAACTATGGCTACACCTTC

j_call: TRBJ2-2
clone_size: .
d_call: TRBD1
v_call: TRBV5-1
cdr3_length: 22
cdr3_aa: CASSLAPRSDKRGTGAAGELFF
cdr3_nt: TGCGCCAGCAGCTTGGCCCCTCGATCTGATAAAAGAGGGACAGGGGCAGCCGGGGAGCTGTTTTTT

j_call: TRBJ2-7
clone_size: .
d_call: TRBD2
v_call: TRBV3-1/TRBV3-2
cdr3_length: 16
cdr3_aa: CASSQAGLAGGYEQYF
cdr3_nt: TGTGCCAGCAGCCAAGCGGGACTAGCGGGGGGCTACGAGCAGTACTTC

j_call: TRBJ1-6
clone_size: .
d_call: .
v_call: TRBV28
cdr3_length: 14
cdr3_aa: CASSSGEPYSPLHF
cdr3_nt: TGTGCCAGCAGTTCCGGGGAACCTTATTCACCCCTCCACTTT

j_call: TRBJ1-4
clone_size: .
d_call: .
v_call: TRBV28
cdr3_length: 14
cdr3_aa: CASSWVETDEKLFF
cdr3_nt: TGTGCCAGCAGTTGGGTGGAGACAGACGAAAAACTGTTTTTT

j_call: TRBJ1-2
clone_size: .
d_call: TRBD1
v_call: TRBV28
cdr3_length: 17
cdr3_aa: CASKLGQGAPLNYGYTF
cdr3_nt: TGTGCCAGCAAATTGGGACAGGGGGCCCCCCTTAACTATGGCTACACCTTC

j_call: TRBJ2-5
clone_size: few
d_call: .
v_call: TRBV11-2
cdr3_length: 14
cdr3_aa: CASSLGGPRETQYF
cdr3_nt: TGTGCCAGCAGCTTAGGGGGGCCGAGAGAGACCCAGTACTTC

j_call: TRBJ2-7
clone_size: .
d_call: TRBD1
v_call: TRBV27
cdr3_length: 15
cdr3_aa: CASSLGTGATYEQYF
cdr3_nt: TGTGCCAGCAGTTTAGGGACAGGGGCTACCTACGAGCAGTACTTC

j_call: TRBJ2-3
clone_size: .
d_call: TRBD2
v_call: TRBV2
cdr3_length: 18
cdr3_aa: CASSPGPGLAGSTDTQYF
cdr3_nt: TGTGCCAGCAGTCCGGGGCCGGGACTAGCGGGGAGCACAGATACGCAGTATTTT

j_call: TRBJ1-5
clone_size: .
d_call: TRBD1
v_call: TRBV10-2
cdr3_length: 15
cdr3_aa: CASSEIRGRRQPQHF
cdr3_nt: TGCGCCAGCAGTGAGATCAGGGGGCGACGACAGCCCCAGCATTTT

j_call: TRBJ2-7
clone_size: .
d_call: .
v_call: TRBV28
cdr3_length: 15
cdr3_aa: CASSSLYRAPYEQYF
cdr3_nt: TGTGCCAGCAGTTCCTTATACAGGGCTCCCTACGAGCAGTACTTC

j_call: TRBJ2-5
clone_size: .
d_call: .
v_call: TRBV28
cdr3_length: 16
cdr3_aa: CASSSPRGGKQETQYF
cdr3_nt: TGTGCCAGCAGTTCGCCCCGCGGCGGGAAACAAGAGACCCAGTACTTC

j_call: TRBJ1-5
clone_size: .
d_call: .
v_call: TRBV28
cdr3_length: 13
cdr3_aa: CASSFSFRNPQHF
cdr3_nt: TGTGCCAGCAGTTTTAGTTTCCGAAATCCCCAGCATTTT

j_call: TRBJ2-5
clone_size: .
d_call: TRBD1
v_call: TRBV4-1
cdr3_length: 14
cdr3_aa: CASSQGQGAETQYF
cdr3_nt: TGCGCCAGCAGCCAAGGGCAGGGGGCAGAGACCCAGTACTTC

j_call: TRBJ1-5
clone_size: .
d_call: .
v_call: TRBV6-5
cdr3_length: 13
cdr3_aa: CASSQPGYQPQHF
cdr3_nt: TGTGCCAGCAGTCAACCAGGATATCAGCCCCAGCATTTT

j_call: TRBJ2-5
clone_size: .
d_call: .
v_call: TRBV19
cdr3_length: 18
cdr3_aa: CASSIDGAGQGGQETQYF
cdr3_nt: TGTGCCAGTAGTATAGATGGGGCAGGGCAGGGTGGACAAGAGACCCAGTACTTC

j_call: TRBJ2-3
clone_size: .
d_call: .
v_call: TRBV2
cdr3_length: 14
cdr3_aa: CASSVGTYTDTQYF
cdr3_nt: TGTGCCAGCAGTGTGGGGACTTACACAGATACGCAGTATTTT

j_call: TRBJ1-5
clone_size: .
d_call: .
v_call: TRBV4-1
cdr3_length: 14
cdr3_aa: CASSLTSGNQPQHF
cdr3_nt: TGCGCCAGCAGCCTTACATCGGGGAATCAGCCCCAGCATTTT

j_call: TRBJ2-7
clone_size: .
d_call: .
v_call: TRBV2
cdr3_length: 15
cdr3_aa: CASSEGGAVLYEQYF
cdr3_nt: TGTGCCAGCAGTGAGGGGGGGGCCGTCCTCTACGAGCAGTACTTC

j_call: TRBJ2-7
clone_size: once
d_call: TRBD1
v_call: TRBV6-5
cdr3_length: 16
cdr3_aa: CASSYLPGTGGPNEYF
cdr3_nt: TGTGCCAGCAGTTACCTCCCCGGGACAGGGGGACCTAATGAGTACTTC

j_call: TRBJ1-1
clone_size: .
d_call: .
v_call: TRBV5-1
cdr3_length: 16
cdr3_aa: CASSLEGHFLNTEAFF
cdr3_nt: TGCGCCAGCAGCTTGGAGGGACACTTCTTAAACACTGAAGCTTTCTTT

j_call: TRBJ2-7
clone_size: .
d_call: .
v_call: TRBV2
cdr3_length: 14
cdr3_aa: CASSYEVTSYEQYF
cdr3_nt: TGTGCCAGCAGTTATGAGGTTACGAGTTACGAGCAGTACTTC

j_call: TRBJ1-4
clone_size: .
d_call: .
v_call: TRBV5-5
cdr3_length: 17
cdr3_aa: CASSLGPLGGANEKLFF
cdr3_nt: TGTGCCAGCAGCTTGGGGCCCCTTGGCGGGGCTAATGAAAAACTGTTTTTT

j_call: TRBJ2-5
clone_size: once
d_call: .
v_call: TRBV9
cdr3_length: 16
cdr3_aa: CASSVQGATSEETQYF
cdr3_nt: TGTGCCAGCAGCGTACAAGGGGCCACAAGCGAAGAGACCCAGTACTTC

j_call: TRBJ2-4
clone_size: .
d_call: TRBD2
v_call: TRBV19
cdr3_length: 15
cdr3_aa: CASNIGYGGENIQYF
cdr3_nt: TGTGCCAGTAATATAGGTTACGGGGGGGAAAACATTCAGTACTTC

j_call: TRBJ2-7
clone_size: .
d_call: .
v_call: TRBV19
cdr3_length: 12
cdr3_aa: CASSRGLYEQYF
cdr3_nt: TGTGCCAGTAGTAGAGGACTGTACGAGCAGTACTTC

j_call: TRBJ1-2
clone_size: .
d_call: .
v_call: TRBV19
cdr3_length: 15
cdr3_aa: CASSIKAAGQDGYTF
cdr3_nt: TGTGCCAGTAGTATTAAGGCGGCAGGGCAAGATGGCTACACCTTC

j_call: TRBJ2-3
clone_size: few
d_call: .
v_call: TRBV7-2
cdr3_length: 16
cdr3_aa: CASSSTGAGTGDTQYF
cdr3_nt: TGTGCCAGCAGCTCAACTGGGGCGGGGACGGGAGATACGCAGTATTTT